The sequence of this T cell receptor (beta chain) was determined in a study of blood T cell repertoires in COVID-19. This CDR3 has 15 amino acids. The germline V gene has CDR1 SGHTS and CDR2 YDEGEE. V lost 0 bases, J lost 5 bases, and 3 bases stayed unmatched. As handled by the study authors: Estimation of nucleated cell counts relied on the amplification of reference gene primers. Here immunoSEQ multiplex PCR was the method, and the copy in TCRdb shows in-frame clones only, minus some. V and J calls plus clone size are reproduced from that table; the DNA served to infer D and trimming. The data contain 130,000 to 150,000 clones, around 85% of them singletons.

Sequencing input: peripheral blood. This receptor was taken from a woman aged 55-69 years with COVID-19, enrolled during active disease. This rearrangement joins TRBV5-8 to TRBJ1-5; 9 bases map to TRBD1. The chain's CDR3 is CASSLGTGEHQPQHF. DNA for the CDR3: TGTGCCAGCAGCTTGGGGACAGGGGAACATCAGCCCCAGCATTTT.